The 12 T cell receptor beta chains presented below share a single source sample, sequenced in a study of graft-versus-host responses after intestinal transplantation. Sequencing used immunoSEQ multiplex PCR; TCRdb keeps in-frame clones, though not all of them. This table has 1,500 to 2,000 clones, roughly 40% appearing once. Plating combined roughly 200,000 CFSE-labeled responder cells with roughly 200,000 irradiated, violet-dye-labeled stimulator cells. The starting material was alloreactive CD8+ T cells from a mixed lymphocyte reaction culture, obtained before transplantation. The subset here: CFSE-low proliferating T cells sorted from roughly six-day pre-transplant mixed lymphocyte reaction (GvH or HvG direction). The receptors were sampled from a human patient who was an organ donor for intestinal transplantation.

This clone showed up just a few times. V gene TRBV6-6 combines with J gene TRBJ2-5, with D possibly being TRBD2 (6 bases). Germline-derived CDR1 and CDR2 are MNHNY and SVGAGI (reference sequence). Trimming pared 2 bases from V and 5 bases from J, leaving 15 bases between. The CDR3 is 15 amino acids. CDR3 region: CASSYSTAGRETQYF. DNA for the CDR3: TGTGCCAGCAGTTACAGTACGGCGGGGAGGGAGACCCAGTACTTC.

The chain has TRBV27 and TRBJ1-6; 7 bases fit TRBD1. The V and J ends lost 2 bases and 11 bases, in that order; junction bases with no gene match: 3. CDR1 and CDR2 (germline): MNHEY, SMNVEV (reference sequence). CDR3 size: 13 residues. This CDR3 is CASSLGQGAPLHF. The DNA of the CDR3 is TGTGCCAGCAGTTTAGGGCAGGGGGCACCCCTCCACTTT.

The chain employs TRBV28 and TRBJ2-5; weak D call: TRBD1 (6 bases). The germline V gene has CDR1 MDHEN and CDR2 SYDVKM. The CDR3 length is 18 residues. V was cut by 3 bases and J by 0 bases, with 20 bases left in between. In DNA, the CDR3 is TGTGCCAGCAGTTTCCCCGGGAAAGGGGGTACGTACCAAGAGACCCAGTACTTC. Its protein product is CASSFPGKGGTYQETQYF.

As DNA, the CDR3 is TGTGCCAGCAGCGGACACCCGGGAAGGGTCAACACTGAAGCTTTCTTT. Protein product: CASSGHPGRVNTEAFF. The V gene is TRBV5-6, the J gene TRBJ1-1; tentative D call: TRBD1 (5 bases). V gave up 4 bases and J gave up 2 bases, with 18 bases separating them. CDR3 length equals 16 residues. Germline CDR1 and CDR2: SGHDT and YYEEEE.

This clone was detected a few times. The V and J genes are TRBV13 and TRBJ1-2, with a possible D match to TRBD1 (5 bases). CDR3 size: 15 residues. Germline assignment: CDR1 PRHDT and CDR2 FYEKMQ (reference sequence). With 0 bases removed from V and 6 bases from J, the gap between germline ends came to 14 bases. This chain's CDR3 is CASSLGLGTGDGYTF. The CDR3 nucleotides read TGTGCCAGCAGCTTAGGCCTCGGGACCGGCGATGGCTACACCTTC. The variable domain in full, with the rest retrieved from reference TRBV13 and TRBJ1-2, is AAGVIQSPRHLIKEKRETATLKCYPIPRHDTVYWYQQGPGQDPQFLISFYEKMQSDKGSIPDRFSAQQFSDYHSELNMSSLELGDSALYFCASSLGLGTGDGYTFGSGTRLTVV.

CDR3 loop: CASSLIGGGPPYEQYF. The CDR3 nucleotides are TGTGCCAGCAGCTTAATCGGCGGGGGGCCCCCCTACGAGCAGTACTTC. The chain recombines TRBV11-2 with TRBJ2-7; 8 nucleotides align to TRBD2. The CDR3 spans 16 residues. J gave up 2 bases and V 2 bases, and 8 bases lay outside the gene matches. Germline V CDR1 and CDR2: SGHAT, FQNNGV.

This clone is labeled large (0.1 to 1%). The chain uses TRBV7-3 and TRBJ2-7, with 10 nucleotides matching TRBD1. Germline CDR1 is SGHTA and CDR2 is FQGTGA. Trimming took 4 bases from V and 5 from J; bases not matched to a gene: 8. The CDR3 is made up of 15 amino acids. As DNA, the CDR3 is TGTGCCAGCAGCTCACCGGGACAGGGGTTCCACGAGCAGTACTTC. Amino acids: CASSSPGQGFHEQYF.

This clone was seen a few times. The chain couples TRBV6-6 to TRBJ2-5; TRBD1 agrees at 7 bases. CDR1 and CDR2 (germline): MNHNY, SVGAGI (reference sequence). This CDR3 region has 14 residues. V was clipped by 1 base and J by 4 bases; unmatched bases: 3. The CDR3 is CASSYLQGIETQYF. Written as DNA, the CDR3 is TGTGCCAGCAGTTACTTACAGGGGATAGAGACCCAGTACTTC.

The gene calls are TRBV25-1 and TRBJ2-7; D is ambiguous. The V gene lost 0 bases and the J gene lost 3 bases, with 9 bases spanning the gap. The CDR3 has 14 residues. Germline CDR1 reads MGHDK; CDR2 reads SYGVNS. The CDR3 loop is CASSEYGRIYEQYF. CDR3 coding DNA: TGTGCCAGCAGTGAATATGGCAGGATCTACGAGCAGTACTTC.

With regard to this clone: The junction differs from germline at one of its ends, possibly a read error. This sequence joins TRBV27 and TRBJ2-7; D is undetermined. The length of the CDR3 is 11 residues. Germline loops: CDR1 MNHEY, CDR2 SMNVEV (reference sequence). CDR3 nucleotides: TGTGCCAGCAGTGTATCCTACGAGCAGTACTTC. Its protein is CASSVSYEQYF.

V and J are TRBV11-2 and TRBJ1-2; D remains unclear. With 3 bases removed from V and 3 bases from J, the gap between germline ends came to 17 bases. Germline V gene data show CDR1 as SGHAT and CDR2 as FQNNGV. The CDR3 consists of 16 residues. The CDR3 reads CASSFPRPFVDYGYTF. The CDR3 DNA follows: TGTGCCAGCAGCTTCCCCCGACCCTTTGTGGACTATGGCTACACCTTC.

This clone showed up just a few times. This chain uses TRBV4-1 with TRBJ2-3, with 10 bases that match TRBD2. Germline V gene data show CDR1 as MGHRA and CDR2 as YSYEKL. The CDR3 is made up of 18 amino acids. V gave up 1 base and J gave up 1 base; unmatched junction bases: 8. CDR3 amino acids: CASSQGERGGIGTDTQYF. CDR3 DNA sequence: TGCGCCAGCAGCCAAGGGGAGCGGGGGGGCATCGGCACAGATACGCAGTATTTT.